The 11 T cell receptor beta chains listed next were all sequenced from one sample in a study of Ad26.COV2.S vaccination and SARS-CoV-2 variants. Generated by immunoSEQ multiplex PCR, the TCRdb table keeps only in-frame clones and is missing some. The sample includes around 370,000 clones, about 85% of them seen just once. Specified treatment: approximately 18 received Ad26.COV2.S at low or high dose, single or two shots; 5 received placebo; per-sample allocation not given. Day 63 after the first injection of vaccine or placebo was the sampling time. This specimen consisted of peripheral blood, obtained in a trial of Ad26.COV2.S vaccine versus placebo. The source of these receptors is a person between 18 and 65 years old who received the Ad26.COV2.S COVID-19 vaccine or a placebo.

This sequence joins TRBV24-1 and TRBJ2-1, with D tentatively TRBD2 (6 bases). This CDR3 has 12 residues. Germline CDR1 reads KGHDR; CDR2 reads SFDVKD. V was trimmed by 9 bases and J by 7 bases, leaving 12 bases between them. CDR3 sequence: CATLGLRNEQFF. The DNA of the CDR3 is TGTGCCACCTTGGGACTGAGGAATGAGCAGTTCTTC.

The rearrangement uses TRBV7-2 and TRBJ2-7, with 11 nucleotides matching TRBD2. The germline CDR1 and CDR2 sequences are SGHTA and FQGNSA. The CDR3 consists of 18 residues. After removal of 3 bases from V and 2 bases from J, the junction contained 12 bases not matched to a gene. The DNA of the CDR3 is TGTGCCAGCAGCTTTACCGGGACTAGCGGAGTAGAGACCTACGAGCAGTACTTC. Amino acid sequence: CASSFTGTSGVETYEQYF.

CDR3 bases: TGTGCCAGCAGTGAGCCGTATAGCGGGCCCCAGCATTTT. It specifies CASSEPYSGPQHF. This chain joins TRBV2 and TRBJ1-5; D gene ambiguous. This CDR3 spans 13 amino acids. The germline V gene has CDR1 SNHLY and CDR2 FYNNEI. The V gene lost 3 bases and the J gene lost 9 bases, with 12 bases spanning the gap.

CDR3 in DNA: TGTGCCAGCAGCTTGTTTGGGGGTAGCAATCAGCCCCAGCATTTT. It codes for CASSLFGGSNQPQHF. The chain recombines TRBV5-6 with TRBJ1-5, with D possibly being TRBD1 (5 bases). V lost 1 base to trimming and J lost 0 bases, with 8 bases between them. The CDR3 length is 15 residues. The V gene's germline CDR1 is SGHDT and CDR2 YYEEEE.

CDR3 loop: CASSEYLAREAFF. The CDR3 region has the DNA TGTGCCAGCAGTGAGTACTTGGCGCGTGAAGCTTTCTTT. The V and J genes are TRBV27 and TRBJ1-1; D not certain. CDR3 size: 13 residues. Between the trimmed V and J ends, which lost 5 bases and 7 bases, there was a span of 14 bases. Germline V gives CDR1 MNHEY, CDR2 SMNVEV (reference sequence).

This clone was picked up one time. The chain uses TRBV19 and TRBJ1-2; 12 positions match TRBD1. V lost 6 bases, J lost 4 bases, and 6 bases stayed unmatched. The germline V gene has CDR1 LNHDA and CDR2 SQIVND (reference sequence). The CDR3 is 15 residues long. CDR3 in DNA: TGTGCCAGTAGCGCCGGGACAGGGGGCCCCTATGGCTACACCTTC. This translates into CASSAGTGGPYGYTF.

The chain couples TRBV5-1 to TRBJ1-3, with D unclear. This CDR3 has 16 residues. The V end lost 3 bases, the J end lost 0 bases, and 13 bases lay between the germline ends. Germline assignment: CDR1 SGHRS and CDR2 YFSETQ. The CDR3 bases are TGCGCCAGCAGCTCCGGTGGCGGGAGCTCTGGAAACACCATATATTTT. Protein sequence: CASSSGGGSSGNTIYF.

The CDR3 DNA follows: TGTGCCAGCACCCAAGGGGGAGATCAGCCCCAGCATTTT. It yields the protein CASTQGGDQPQHF. The chain combines TRBV12-3 or TRBV12-4 with TRBJ1-5, with D possibly TRBD1 on 6 matching bases. This CDR3 spans 13 amino acids. V shed 7 bases and J shed 5 bases, with 12 bases lying between them.

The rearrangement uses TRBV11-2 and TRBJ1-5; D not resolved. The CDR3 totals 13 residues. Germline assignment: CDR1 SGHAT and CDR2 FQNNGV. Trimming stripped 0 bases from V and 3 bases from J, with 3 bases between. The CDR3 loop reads CASSLDVNQPQHF. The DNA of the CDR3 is TGTGCCAGCAGCTTAGATGTCAATCAGCCCCAGCATTTT.

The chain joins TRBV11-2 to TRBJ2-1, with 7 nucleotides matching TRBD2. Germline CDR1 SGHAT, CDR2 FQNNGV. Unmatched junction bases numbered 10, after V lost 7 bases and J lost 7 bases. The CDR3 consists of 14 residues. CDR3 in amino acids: CASKPLGRGNEQFF. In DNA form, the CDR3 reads TGTGCCAGCAAACCCCTTGGGCGGGGGAATGAGCAGTTCTTC.

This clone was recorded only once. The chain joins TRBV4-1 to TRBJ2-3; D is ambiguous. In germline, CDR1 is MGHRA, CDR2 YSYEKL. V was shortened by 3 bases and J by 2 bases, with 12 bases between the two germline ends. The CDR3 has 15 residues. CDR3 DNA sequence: TGCGCCAGCAGCCATCCCGCCCAGGACACAGATACGCAGTATTTT. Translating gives CASSHPAQDTDTQYF.